The sequence of this T cell receptor (beta chain) was determined in a study of cytomegalovirus exposure and HLA in healthy donors listed by TCRdb under 2017. Study-level background: An earlier analysis of some 600 of the donors reported 276 Gb of sequence data and 100 million to 120 million unique TCR beta sequences obtained from roughly 170 million T cells. Approximately 330 gigabases of sequencing data and around 80 million unique TCR sequences made up an early release that covered 500 to 700 HLA-typed donors. Among the roughly 370 genotyped donors, roughly 80% belonged to the genetic ancestry cluster associated with self-reported Caucasian donors. The study aimed to test whether signatures of past pathogen exposure could be identified by cataloging public T cell receptors. Using immunosequencing, the study profiled T cell repertoires from fewer than 850 subjects and related those repertoires to cytomegalovirus serostatus. Along with the roughly 610-subject first cohort, a separate validation cohort of about 110 different subjects was used. To predict cytomegalovirus infection status, the study brought together high-throughput TCR immunosequencing, statistical association of individual TCRs with disease status, and machine learning. A later analysis re-analyzed previously published TCR beta repertoires from roughly 600 donors and added high-resolution HLA genotyping to study TCR occurrence patterns. Rather than using new phenotypic data, the later analysis identified candidate immune exposures from TCR beta sequences and from how often those sequences occurred across donors. To decide whether each TCR beta V gene segment behaved as functional or pseudogenic, an earlier analysis of approximately 620 of the donors relied on high-throughput TCR beta sequencing. Donor age, sex, ethnicity and CMV serostatus were collected together with the repertoire data. A later genetic analysis took genome-wide SNP genotypes for about 65% of the roughly 670 donors and used that subset as a discovery cohort. Every discovery cohort repertoire had been produced on one sequencing platform. Class I and class II HLA loci were covered by the typing at four-digit resolution. The number of donors typed differed by locus, with roughly 629-640 for A, B, C, DRB1 and DQB1, 522 for DQA1, about 610 for DPA1, and 400 to 490 for DPB1. About five DR-DQ haplotypes were handled as single units for association and clustering because linkage in the cohort was strong. On average, around 200,000 unique TCR beta nucleotide sequences were sequenced per donor among a few hundred genotyped donors of the cohort, with around 19% of those sequences being non-productive. Here is what the overall study found, with its caveats: Because HLA typing was missing for some donors at each locus, association tests included only the typed subset. Assigning TCR associations to individual alleles was difficult when HLA alleles, especially DR and DQ, strongly co-occurred. In a later analysis, most CMV-associated TCR beta chains were found to appear HLA-restricted, with HLA associations seemingly driven largely by CMV exposure. The cohort was sequenced for TCR beta chains only, and without alpha or paired-chain data the features that could be detected were limited. Linkage disequilibrium might explain the correlated functional status among segregating V segments, but an unknown experimental factor could not be ruled out. Several of the top co-occurrence clusters appeared to be linked to parvovirus B19, influenza, CMV and Epstein-Barr virus, according to a later analysis. A group of highly shared sequence variants was considered likely to be a technical artifact of the sequencing pipeline. A few of the identified cytomegalovirus-associated TCR beta chains were confirmed in vitro to be specific for cytomegalovirus antigens. In an earlier analysis of some 550 of the donors, most TCR beta V segments were observed in productive rearrangements about 90% or about 30% of the time, broadly matching IMGT annotations. According to a later genetic analysis, donors in an Asian-associated ancestry cluster had fewer N-insertions in productive TCRs than the approximately 700-donor mean. Over 15 rarely observed V segments, including chromosome 9 orphons, were excluded from the earlier analysis of a few hundred of the donors because counts were too low. The authors suggested that the approach could potentially be generalized to other disease states and immunological phenotypes. Across donors, most TCR sequences were observed very rarely, whereas some public TCRs were present in many individuals. The 87-base-pair reads could not distinguish some IMGT-functional V segments, including TRBV6-2 and TRBV6-3, so those segments were excluded. V-gene and J-gene trimming of TCR beta chains was associated with a missense DCLRE1C variant in a later genetic analysis, and the association was replicated in an independent cohort. In a later analysis, around 15,000 TCR beta sequences were associated with specific HLA alleles at a false discovery rate of 0.05. In both the original and validation cohorts, the classifier was reported to diagnose cytomegalovirus status with high specificity and sensitivity. A total of roughly 160 TCR beta chains were listed by the study as associated with cytomegalovirus. A further reported finding was that TCR beta sequences accurately predicted the HLA-A and HLA-B alleles for most subjects in the first cohort. The presence/absence analyses assumed that sequencing depth was roughly uniform across donors, and that assumption may not be true. A later analysis found that HLA-associated TCR beta chains were more clonally expanded and had lower generation probabilities than equally common non-associated chains. CMV serostatus was the only immune exposure information available for the cohort. A later analysis found that TCR association rates varied across HLA loci, with DRB1 alleles showing the most associated TCRs and HLA-C alleles the fewest.

Points on this clone: No cognate antigen has been identified for it. No qualities accompany the bases; no much larger clone lies one base away.

To prepare the library, the immunoSEQ multiplex PCR assay was applied. A mixture of 60 forward primers for TCR Vbeta segments and 13 reverse primers for TCR Jbeta segments was used in the multiplex PCR. The CDR3 region of rearranged TCR beta genes was amplified from genomic DNA with a multiplex PCR assay. On the Illumina HiSeq System, the amplified TCR beta libraries were sequenced as 87-base-pair reads. Per the authors' processing: A later analysis tallied 75 million to 95 million unique TCR beta chains across the roughly 610 repertoires, and approximately 11 million of those chains were shared by two or more donors. To remove PCR and sequencing errors, raw reads were error-corrected and collapsed into unique sequences using a nearest-neighbor algorithm that merged closely related sequences. Alignment of CDR3 sequences to IMGT reference sequences was used to assign V, D and J gene segments. For a sequence to be retained, a match of at least six nucleotides was required to both a V gene segment and a J gene segment. A rearrangement was called productive if the CDR3 had no stop codons and remained in frame with V and J, and every other rearrangement was called non-productive. Following IMGT convention, CDR3 was defined as the stretch from the second conserved V-encoded cysteine up to the conserved J-encoded phenylalanine. Sequences without an unambiguous match to a single V gene segment were excluded from the earlier analysis of 450 to 750 of the donors. In an earlier analysis of 587 of the donors, a V segment was called functional when productive rearrangements were above 56.7%, and segregating when the standard deviation between donors exceeded 5%. A statistical classification framework was built for diagnosing cytomegalovirus status from the catalog of TCR beta chain sequences. V and J gene assignment, in a later analysis, came from comparing TCR nucleotide sequences with IMGT/GENE-DB human TR gene sequences. In a later analysis, CDR3 sequences and most-parsimonious VDJ recombination scenarios were assigned using the TCRdist pipeline. In a later analysis, each TCR beta chain was defined by its CDR3 amino acid sequence together with its V-gene family, and reads lacking a unique V-gene family were excluded. To address suspected cross-contamination and a sequencing artifact, a later analysis removed around 600 highly shared, low-generation-probability nucleotide sequences. A later analysis calculated a clonal expansion index for each public chain from normalized within-repertoire ranks of inferred template counts. Generation probabilities in a later analysis came from a VDJ recombination model fitted to out-of-frame rearrangements, and those results were checked against IGoR. Hypergeometric tests were used in a later analysis to score TCR-TCR, TCR-HLA and TCR-CMV co-occurrence, with a repertoire-size bias correction applied to the TCR pairs. False discovery rates were estimated in a later analysis by permuting HLA or CMV assignments 20 times. In a later analysis, co-occurring TCRs were grouped with DBSCAN, and TCRdist sequence similarity was added when clustering was performed within HLA-allele-positive subsets. For co-occurrence clustering, repertoires with fewer than 30,000 or more than 120,000 public chains were excluded, along with 4 to 6 repertoires with anomalous nucleotide sharing. TCRdb holds this immuneACCESS table with in-frame rearrangements only. Some clones are missing; in checked studies, unresolved V genes explain under half, and the rest has no known cause. V and J calls and clone size are as listed in that table; D and trimming were resolved from the DNA. Across this sample there are roughly 110,000 clones, with 60% to 80% seen only once. The ten largest account for over 2.5% of the sample.

The cohort comprised more than 550 healthy bone marrow donors. Cohort members were all nominally healthy when sampled, although unrecorded immune exposures were likely present. The donor was CMV seronegative and belonged to the group of several hundred seronegative cohort members. Every donor gave a peripheral blood sample, and the peripheral blood mononuclear cells from that sample were used for TCR beta sequencing. The Qiagen DNeasy Blood Extraction Kit was used to extract genomic DNA from the blood cell samples. The CDR3 starts with the cysteine, ends with the phenylalanine, and has 16 residues. Only CDR3 DNA remains: 48 bases, in frame from the first base. CDR1 and CDR2 (SGHTA, FQGNSA) derive from the germline V gene. Relative to germline, V is missing 7 bases and J is missing 2 bases, with 11 bases of the junction outside any gene match.

The receptor comes from a female donor in good health and CMV-seronegative. Sequencing used PBMCs. Recombination linked TRBV7-2 to TRBJ2-1; 7 junctional bases match TRBD2. The sequence in DNA is TGTGCCAGCATCCCCGTGGGCACTAGCGCCTACAATGAGCAGTTCTTC. Protein translation: CASIPVGTSAYNEQFF.